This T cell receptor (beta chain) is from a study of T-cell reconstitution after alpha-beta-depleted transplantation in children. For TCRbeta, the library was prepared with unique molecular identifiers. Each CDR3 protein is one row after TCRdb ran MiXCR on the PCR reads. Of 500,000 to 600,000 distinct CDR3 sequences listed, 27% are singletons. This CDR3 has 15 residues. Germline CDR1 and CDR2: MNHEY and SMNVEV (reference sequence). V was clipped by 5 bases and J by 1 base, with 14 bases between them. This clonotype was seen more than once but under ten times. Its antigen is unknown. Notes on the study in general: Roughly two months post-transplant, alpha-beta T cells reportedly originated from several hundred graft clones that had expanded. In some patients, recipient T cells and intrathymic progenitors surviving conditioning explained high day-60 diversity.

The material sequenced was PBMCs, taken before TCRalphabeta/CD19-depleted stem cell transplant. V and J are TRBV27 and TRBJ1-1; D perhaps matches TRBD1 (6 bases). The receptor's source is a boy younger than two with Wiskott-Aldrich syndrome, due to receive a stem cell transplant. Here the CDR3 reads CASSPHTGPNTEAFF. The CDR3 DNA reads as TGTGCCAGCAGTCCCCACACAGGGCCGAACACTGAAGCTTTCTTT.